Listed here is a single T cell receptor (beta chain). Its antigen is not known. Germline V gene data show CDR1 as SGHRS and CDR2 as YFSETQ. This CDR3 has 14 amino acids. The data derive from a study of CXCR3-negative and CXCR3-positive naive CD8 T cells. Whole-study results and caveats: The study found more hydrophobic TRB CDR3s in CXCR3-positive naive cells than in CXCR3-negative naive cells. Naive cells used TRBV-TRBJ genes in much the same way whether CXCR3-negative or CXCR3-positive; memory cells did not.

Preparation of TRB cDNA libraries relied on 5' RACE carrying UMI labels. TCRdb reprocessed the 5' RACE reads and reports one entry per CDR3 protein, with no DNA. The sample table sets out around 60,000 distinct CDR3 sequences. The rearrangement joins TRBV5-1 to TRBJ2-1. The TCR was taken from a human donor in good health. Some clones in this sample may be carry-over from other donors' samples. Sequenced input: naive CXCR3+ CD8+ T cells from blood. The sample's subset: CD45RO-CCR7+CD27+CD95- naive CD8+ T cells expressing CXCR3 (TNR3+). CDR3 sequence reads: CASSLGGPDIEQFF. Complete variable domain (other parts from reference TRBV5-1 and TRBJ2-1): KAGVTQTPRYLIKTRGQQVTLSCSPISGHRSVSWYQQTPGQGLQFLFEYFSETQRNKGNFPGRFSGRQFSNSRSEMNVSTLELGDSALYLCASSLGGPDIEQFFGPGTRLTVL.